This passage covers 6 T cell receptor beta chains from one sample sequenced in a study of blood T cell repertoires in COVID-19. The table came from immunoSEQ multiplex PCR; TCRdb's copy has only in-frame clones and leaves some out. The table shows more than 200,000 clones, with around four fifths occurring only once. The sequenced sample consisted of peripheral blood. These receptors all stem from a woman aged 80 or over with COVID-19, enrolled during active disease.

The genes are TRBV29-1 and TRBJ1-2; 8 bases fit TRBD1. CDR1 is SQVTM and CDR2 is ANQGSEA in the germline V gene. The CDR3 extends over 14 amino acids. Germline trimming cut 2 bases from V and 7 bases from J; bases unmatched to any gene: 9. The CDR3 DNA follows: TGCAGCGTTGAACCGACAGGGGAAGTCAGTGGCTACACCTTC. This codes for CSVEPTGEVSGYTF.

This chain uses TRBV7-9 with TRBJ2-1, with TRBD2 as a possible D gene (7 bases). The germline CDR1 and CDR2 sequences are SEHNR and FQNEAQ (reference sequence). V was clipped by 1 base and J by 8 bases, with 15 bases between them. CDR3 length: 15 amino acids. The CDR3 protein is CASSLGWGGQDEQFF. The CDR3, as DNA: TGTGCCAGCAGCTTAGGGTGGGGGGGCCAGGATGAGCAGTTCTTC.

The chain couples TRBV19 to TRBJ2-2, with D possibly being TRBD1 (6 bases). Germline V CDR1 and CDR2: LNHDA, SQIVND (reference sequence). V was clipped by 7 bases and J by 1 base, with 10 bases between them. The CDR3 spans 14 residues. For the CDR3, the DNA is TGTGCCAGTAACAGGGCAGGGAACACCGGGGAGCTGTTTTTT. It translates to CASNRAGNTGELFF.

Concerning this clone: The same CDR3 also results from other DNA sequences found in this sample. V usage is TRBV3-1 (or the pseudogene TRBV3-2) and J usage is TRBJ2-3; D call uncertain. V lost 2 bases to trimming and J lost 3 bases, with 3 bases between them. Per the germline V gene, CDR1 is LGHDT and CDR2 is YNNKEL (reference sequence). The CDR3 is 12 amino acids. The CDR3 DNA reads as TGTGCCAGCAGCCAACTTACAGATACGCAGTATTTT. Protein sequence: CASSQLTDTQYF.

The chain's CDR3 is CASRPVGLAEDEQFF. The CDR3 bases are TGTGCCAGCAGGCCCGTGGGACTAGCTGAGGATGAGCAGTTCTTC. The chain recombines TRBV6-5 with TRBJ2-1; TRBD2 matches at 9 bases. CDR1 MNHEY and CDR2 SVGAGI come from the germline V gene. Unmatched junction bases numbered 11, after V lost 6 bases and J lost 8 bases. The CDR3 sequence is 15 residues long.

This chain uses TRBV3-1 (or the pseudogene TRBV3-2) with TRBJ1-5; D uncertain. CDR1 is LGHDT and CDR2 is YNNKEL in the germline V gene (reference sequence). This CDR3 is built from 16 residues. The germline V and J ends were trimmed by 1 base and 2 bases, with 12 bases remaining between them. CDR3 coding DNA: TGTGCCAGCAGCCAAGGAGATGGTATTCGCAATCAGCCCCAGCATTTT. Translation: CASSQGDGIRNQPQHF.